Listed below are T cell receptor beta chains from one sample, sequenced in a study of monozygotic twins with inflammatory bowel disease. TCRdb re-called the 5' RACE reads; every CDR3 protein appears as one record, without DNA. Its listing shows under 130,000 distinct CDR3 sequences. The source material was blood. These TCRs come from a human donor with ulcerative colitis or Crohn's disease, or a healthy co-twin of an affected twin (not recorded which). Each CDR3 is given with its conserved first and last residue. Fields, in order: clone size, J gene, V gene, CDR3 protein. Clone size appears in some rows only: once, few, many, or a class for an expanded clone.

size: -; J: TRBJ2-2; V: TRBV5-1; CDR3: CASSTSGGADTGELFF
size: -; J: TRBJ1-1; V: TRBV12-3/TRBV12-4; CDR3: CASSLGFWTEAFF
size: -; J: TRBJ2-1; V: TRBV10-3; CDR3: CAISRPGPDNEQFF
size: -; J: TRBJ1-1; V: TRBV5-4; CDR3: CASSLGTGDLMNTEAFF
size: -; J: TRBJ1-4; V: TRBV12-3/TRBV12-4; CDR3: CASSRPKGNKLFF
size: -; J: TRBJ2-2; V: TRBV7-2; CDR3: CASSPLAGANGELFF
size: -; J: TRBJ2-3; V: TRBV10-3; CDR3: CAISVLGTDTQYF
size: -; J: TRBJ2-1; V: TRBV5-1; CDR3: CASTPQRTSRDEQFF
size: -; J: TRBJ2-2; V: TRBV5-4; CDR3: CASNRGAAGELFF
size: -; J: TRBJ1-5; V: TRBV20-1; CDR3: CSVTGRFNQPQHF
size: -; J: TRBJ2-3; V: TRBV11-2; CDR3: CASSWATSGRGWGTDTQYF
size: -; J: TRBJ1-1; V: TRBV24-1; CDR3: CATSVQGRTEAFF
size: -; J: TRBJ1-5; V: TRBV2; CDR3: CASNPRGQGGNQPQHF
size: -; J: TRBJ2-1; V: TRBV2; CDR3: CASSREPSYNEQFF
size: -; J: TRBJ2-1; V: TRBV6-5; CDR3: CASSATGMIGEQFF
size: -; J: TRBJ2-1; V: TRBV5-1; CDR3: CASSLEGQGDEQFF
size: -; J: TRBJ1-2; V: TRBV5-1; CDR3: CASSLGAGGYGYTF
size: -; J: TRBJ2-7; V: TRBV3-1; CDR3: CASSLAFEQYF
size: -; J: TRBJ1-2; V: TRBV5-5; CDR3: CASSAPGQMWGYTF
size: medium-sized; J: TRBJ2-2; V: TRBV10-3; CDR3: CAINPEAPLNTGELFF
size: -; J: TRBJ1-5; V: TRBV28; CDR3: CASSPDSNQPQHF
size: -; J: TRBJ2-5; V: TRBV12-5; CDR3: CASGLGGETQYF
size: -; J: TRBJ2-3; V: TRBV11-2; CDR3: CASSPGTGTTDTQYF
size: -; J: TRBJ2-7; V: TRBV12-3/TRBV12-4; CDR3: CASSGLRGFYEQYF
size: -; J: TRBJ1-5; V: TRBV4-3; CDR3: CASSQERISNQPQHF
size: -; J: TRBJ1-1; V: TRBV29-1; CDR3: CSVDRSVIAFF
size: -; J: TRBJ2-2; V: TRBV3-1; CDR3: CASRLTGINTGELFF
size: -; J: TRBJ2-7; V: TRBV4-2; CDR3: CASSQDKSEQYF
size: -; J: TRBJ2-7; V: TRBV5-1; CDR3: CASSLRGTNEQYF
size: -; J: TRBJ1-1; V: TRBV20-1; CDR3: CSARGSVRGENTEAFF
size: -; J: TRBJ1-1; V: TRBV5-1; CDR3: CASSFRGTEAFF
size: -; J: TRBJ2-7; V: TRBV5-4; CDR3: CASRPRGGGRSYEQYF
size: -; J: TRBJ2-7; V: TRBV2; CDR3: CASSEDEGTATSYEQYF
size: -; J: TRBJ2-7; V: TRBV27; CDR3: CASSPHSTGTYEQYF
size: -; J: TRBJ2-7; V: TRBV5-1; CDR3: CASSSNGVTYEQYF
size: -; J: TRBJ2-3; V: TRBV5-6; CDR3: CASSPTGSTDTQYF
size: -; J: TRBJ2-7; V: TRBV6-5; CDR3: CATKRGGEEQYF